These 10 T cell receptor beta chains came from one sample sequenced in a study of blood T cells in healthy people across ages. Primers used in a second PCR of about 7 to 12 cycles were a sample-barcoded 5' primer and a J-beta primer mix. From the 5' RACE reads, TCRdb called clonotypes with MiXCR, one entry per CDR3 protein. The sample has 700,000 to 1,000,000 distinct CDR3 sequences; more than 40% are singletons. The sequencing sample was made of blood. These TCRs come from a man aged 55-75 years in good health.

This chain links TRBV20-1 with TRBJ2-1; the match to TRBD2 covers 9 bases. The CDR3 spans 15 residues. CDR1 DFQATT and CDR2 SNEGSKA come from the germline V gene (reference sequence). The CDR3 spells CSVASGVYVGNEQFF. The CDR3 DNA reads as TGCAGCGTCGCTAGCGGGGTGTATGTGGGGAATGAGCAGTTCTTC.

This clonotype was detected only once. The chain is built from TRBV27 and TRBJ2-3; the D gene is possibly TRBD1 (5 bases). V was cut by 0 bases and J by 5 bases, with 12 bases left in between. The CDR3 extends over 15 amino acids. The germline V gene encodes CDR1 MNHEY and CDR2 SMNVEV (reference sequence). The CDR3 region is CASSLSIAQGDTQYF. In nucleotides, the CDR3 is TGTGCCAGCAGTTTATCGATCGCCCAGGGAGATACGCAGTATTTT.

The chain combines TRBV4-3 with TRBJ1-2; unclear D gene. This CDR3 is 15 amino acids long. Germline V gene data show CDR1 as LGHNA and CDR2 as YSLEER. Trimming shortened V by 4 bases and J by 3 bases, and 15 bases separated the two germline ends. The DNA of the CDR3 is TGCGCCAGCAGCCCCACTCCAGCCACCTACTATGGCTACACCTTC. Translated, it gives CASSPTPATYYGYTF.

This chain uses TRBV14 with TRBJ1-2; D unresolved. V shed 1 base and J shed 4 bases, with 10 bases lying between them. Germline CDR1 and CDR2: SGHDN and FVKESK. The length of the CDR3 is 14 residues. The CDR3 sequence is CASSQVDQSYGYTF. CDR3 DNA sequence: TGTGCCAGCAGCCAAGTGGATCAAAGCTATGGCTACACCTTC.

The chain recombines TRBV2 with TRBJ2-3, with TRBD2 matching 7 bases. The V and J ends lost 7 bases and 5 bases, in that order; junction bases with no gene match: 9. The germline V gene has CDR1 SNHLY and CDR2 FYNNEI. There are 14 residues in the CDR3. CDR3 DNA: TGTGCCAGCAAAAGGGCTAGCGGCGTAGATACGCAGTATTTT. This encodes CASKRASGVDTQYF.

This clonotype was recorded at least ten times. At one end, the junction sequence differs from germline, possibly due to a read error. The V gene is TRBV27, the J gene TRBJ2-1, with D possibly called TRBD1 or TRBD2 (6 bases each). The CDR3 contains 17 residues. Germline V gives CDR1 MNHEY, CDR2 SMNVEV (reference sequence). The CDR3 DNA reads as TGTGCCAGCAGCCGGGGGAAAACAGGGTCAGGGTACACTGAGCAGTTCTTC. This gives the protein CASSRGKTGSGYTEQFF.

The chain recombines TRBV6-2 or TRBV6-3 with TRBJ1-5; 9 bases align to TRBD1. Trimming cost V 5 bases and J 3 bases; bases outside gene matches: 2. Germline lookup yields CDR1 MNHEY and CDR2 SVGEGT. CDR3 length equals 14 residues. CDR3 residues: CASSRQGDNQPQHF. CDR3 sequence (DNA): TGTGCCAGCAGTCGACAGGGGGACAATCAGCCCCAGCATTTT.

This chain connects TRBV25-1 to TRBJ1-4; maybe TRBD1 (5 bases). The CDR3 is 15 amino acids. The ends were cut back, 4 bases at V and 0 bases at J, with 9 bases in the middle. Germline V lookup: CDR1 MGHDK, CDR2 SYGVNS. CDR3 DNA sequence: TGTGCCAGCAGTGCCGACAGCCCAACTAATGAAAAACTGTTTTTT. It translates to CASSADSPTNEKLFF.

This clonotype was observed a handful of times. The gene calls are TRBV6-2 or TRBV6-3 and TRBJ2-2; TRBD2 is a possible D gene (6 bases). Per the germline V gene, CDR1 is MNHEY and CDR2 is SVGEGT. The V end lost 4 bases, the J end lost 5 bases, and 11 bases lay between the germline ends. The CDR3 has 14 amino acids. The CDR3 nucleotides are TGTGCCAGCAGTTGGAGGGGAAAAACCGGGGAGCTGTTTTTT. Protein: CASSWRGKTGELFF.

This clonotype turned up a few times. This chain uses TRBV5-6 with TRBJ2-4; possibly TRBD1 or TRBD2 for D (5 bases each). The J call is uncertain, as TRBJ2-7 better fits the DNA end. This CDR3 has 16 residues. CDR1 is SGHDT, CDR2 YYEEEE, per germline. This chain's CDR3 is CASSFRQGVVWYEQYF. The CDR3 nucleotides read TGTGCCAGCAGCTTTAGGCAGGGAGTAGTCTGGTACGAGCAGTACTTC.